What follows describes a single TCR beta chain. V lost 0 bases, J lost 6 bases, and 8 bases stayed unmatched. The CDR3 loop spans 16 amino acids. Germline V lookup: CDR1 LGHNA, CDR2 YNFKEQ. The study sampled nominally healthy donors, though unrecorded immune exposures were likely. The sample originates from a study of cytomegalovirus exposure and HLA in healthy donors. Study-level background: Genotyping of about 400 donors showed that approximately 83% belonged to the Caucasian-associated ancestry cluster.

Primers included in the PCR were 60 Vbeta and 13 Jbeta primers. Profiled with immunoSEQ multiplex PCR; TCRdb holds only in-frame clones, not every one. The data contain 200,000 to 250,000 clones, about 80% of them singletons. Source material: PBMCs. This rearrangement joins TRBV4-2 to TRBJ2-3; 8 nucleotides agree with TRBD2. The receptor was isolated from a woman aged 40 to 50 in good health and CMV-seronegative. In DNA, the CDR3 is TGTGCCAGCAGCCAAGATGACGTTAGCGGGGAGGATACGCAGTATTTT. This codes for CASSQDDVSGEDTQYF.